The T cell receptor (beta chain) described here comes from a study of CD8 T cells in Susac syndrome. Study-wide context: Each patient with Susac syndrome, at the time of blood draw, was therapy-naive, on corticosteroids, or on intravenous immunoglobulin alone. Overall study findings and caveats: The study conceded that its TCR sequencing and HLA analysis involved relatively few individuals.

The CDR3 is made up of 16 amino acids. Germline-derived CDR1 and CDR2 are KGHSH and LQKENI. The V segment lost 4 bases and the J segment 3 bases; nucleotides outside the gene matches: 8. It was with random hexamers that 0.5 to 1 ug RNA was reverse transcribed. A multiplex approach, immunoSEQ multiplex PCR, amplified TCR beta CDR3 across 54 Vbeta and 13 Jbeta. TCRdb called the immunoSEQ multiplex PCR reads again in MiXCR, with one record for every CDR3 protein. The table shows 80,000 or so distinct CDR3 sequences, with about 93% occurring only once. In regard to this clonotype: Antigen unknown.

The sample taken for sequencing was CD4+ T cells from PBMCs. This receptor was obtained from a human donor with Susac syndrome. The rearrangement joins TRBV18 to TRBJ2-2; 7 positions agree with TRBD1. CDR3 sequence (DNA): TGTGCCAGCTCACGACCAACAGGGGTGGACACCGGGGAGCTGTTTTTT. This translates into CASSRPTGVDTGELFF.